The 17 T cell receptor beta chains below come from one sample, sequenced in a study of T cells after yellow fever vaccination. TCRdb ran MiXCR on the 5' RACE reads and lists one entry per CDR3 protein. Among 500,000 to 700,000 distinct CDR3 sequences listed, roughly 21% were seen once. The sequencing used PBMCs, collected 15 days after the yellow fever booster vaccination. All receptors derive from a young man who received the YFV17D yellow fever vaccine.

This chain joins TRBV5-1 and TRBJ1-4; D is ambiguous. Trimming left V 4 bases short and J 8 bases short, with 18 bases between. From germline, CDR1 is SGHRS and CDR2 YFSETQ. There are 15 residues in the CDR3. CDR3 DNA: TGCGCCAGCAGCCCTGGAGGGAGGGTGGAAGAAAAACTGTTTTTT. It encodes CASSPGGRVEEKLFF.

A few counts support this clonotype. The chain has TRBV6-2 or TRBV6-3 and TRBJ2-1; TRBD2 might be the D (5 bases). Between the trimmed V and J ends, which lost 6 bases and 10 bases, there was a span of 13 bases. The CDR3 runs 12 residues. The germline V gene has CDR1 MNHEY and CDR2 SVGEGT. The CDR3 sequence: CASSDMTGEQFF. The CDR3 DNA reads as TGTGCCAGCAGCGATATGACGGGGGAGCAGTTCTTC.

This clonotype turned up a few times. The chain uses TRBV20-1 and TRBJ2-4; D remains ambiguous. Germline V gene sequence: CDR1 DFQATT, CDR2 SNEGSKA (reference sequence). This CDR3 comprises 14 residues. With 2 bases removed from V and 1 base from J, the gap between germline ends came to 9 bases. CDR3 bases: TGCAGTGCTAGACGTCCAGGCGCCAAAAACATTCAGTACTTC. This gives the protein CSARRPGAKNIQYF.

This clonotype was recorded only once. The CDR3 DNA reads as TGCAGTGCTCCTTTTCAGGGACTAGCCTGGCCTGAGCAGTTCTTC. It codes for CSAPFQGLAWPEQFF. The chain carries TRBV20-1 and TRBJ2-1; 9 positions match TRBD2. The CDR3 sequence is 15 residues long. CDR1 is DFQATT and CDR2 is SNEGSKA in the germline V gene (reference sequence). Trimming cost V 5 bases and J 9 bases; bases outside gene matches: 14.

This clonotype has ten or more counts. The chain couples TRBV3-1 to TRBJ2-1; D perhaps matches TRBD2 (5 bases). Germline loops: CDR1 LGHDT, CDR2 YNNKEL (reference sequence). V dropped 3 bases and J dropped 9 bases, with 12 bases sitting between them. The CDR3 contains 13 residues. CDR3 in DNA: TGTGCCAGCAGCCATGCTTCGGCGGGTGAGCAGTTCTTC. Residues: CASSHASAGEQFF.

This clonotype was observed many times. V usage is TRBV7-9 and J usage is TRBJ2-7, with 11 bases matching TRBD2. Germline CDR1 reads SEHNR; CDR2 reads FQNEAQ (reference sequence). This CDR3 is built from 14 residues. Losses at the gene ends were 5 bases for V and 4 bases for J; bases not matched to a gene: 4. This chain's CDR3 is CASSLLAGAYEQYF. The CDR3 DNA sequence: TGTGCCAGCAGCCTACTAGCGGGAGCATACGAGCAGTACTTC.

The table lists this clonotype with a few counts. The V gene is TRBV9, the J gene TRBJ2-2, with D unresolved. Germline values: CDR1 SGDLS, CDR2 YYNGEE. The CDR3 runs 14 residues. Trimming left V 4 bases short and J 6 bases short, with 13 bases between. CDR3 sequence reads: CASSPHAGAGELFF. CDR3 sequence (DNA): TGTGCCAGCAGCCCCCACGCCGGCGCCGGGGAGCTGTTTTTT.

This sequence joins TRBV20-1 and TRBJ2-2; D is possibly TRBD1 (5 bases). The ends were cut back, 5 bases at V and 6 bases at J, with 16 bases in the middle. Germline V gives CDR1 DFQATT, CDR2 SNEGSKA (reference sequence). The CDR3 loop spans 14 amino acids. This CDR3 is CSALNPLRAGELFF. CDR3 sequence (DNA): TGCAGTGCTCTGAACCCTCTCAGGGCCGGGGAGCTGTTTTTT.

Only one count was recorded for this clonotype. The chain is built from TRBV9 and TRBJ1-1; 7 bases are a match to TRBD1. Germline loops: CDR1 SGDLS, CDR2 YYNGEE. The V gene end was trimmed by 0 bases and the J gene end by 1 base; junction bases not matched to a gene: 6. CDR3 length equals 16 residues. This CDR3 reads CASSVVKGAKNTEAFF. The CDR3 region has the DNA TGTGCCAGCAGCGTAGTCAAGGGGGCAAAGAACACTGAAGCTTTCTTT.

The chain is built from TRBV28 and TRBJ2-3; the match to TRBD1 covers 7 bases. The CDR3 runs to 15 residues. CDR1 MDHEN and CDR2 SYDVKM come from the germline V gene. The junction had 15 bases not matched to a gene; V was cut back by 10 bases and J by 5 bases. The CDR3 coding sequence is TGTGCCACCTTGGGGACAGAGTATGATGAAGATACGCAGTATTTT. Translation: CATLGTEYDEDTQYF.

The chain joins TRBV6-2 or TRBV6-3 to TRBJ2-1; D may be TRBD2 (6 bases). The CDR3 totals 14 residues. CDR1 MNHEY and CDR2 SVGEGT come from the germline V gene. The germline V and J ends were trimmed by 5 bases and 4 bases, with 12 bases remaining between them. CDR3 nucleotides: TGTGCCAGCAGTGACCCGGGACTTTACAATGAGCAGTTCTTC. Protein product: CASSDPGLYNEQFF.

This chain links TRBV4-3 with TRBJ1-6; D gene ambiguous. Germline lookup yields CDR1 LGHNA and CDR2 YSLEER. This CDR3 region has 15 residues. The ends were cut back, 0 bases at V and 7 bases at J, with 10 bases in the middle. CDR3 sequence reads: CASSQDKIRNSPLHF. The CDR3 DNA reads TGCGCCAGCAGCCAAGATAAGATCAGGAATTCACCCCTCCACTTT.

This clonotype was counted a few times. In nucleotides, the CDR3 is TGTGCCAGCAGCGTAGACTGGTACACAGATACGCAGTATTTT. Amino acids: CASSVDWYTDTQYF. The V gene is TRBV9, the J gene TRBJ2-3, with no clear D. The V end lost 0 bases, the J end lost 2 bases, and 7 bases lay between the germline ends. The germline CDR1 and CDR2 sequences are SGDLS and YYNGEE. The CDR3 runs to 14 residues.

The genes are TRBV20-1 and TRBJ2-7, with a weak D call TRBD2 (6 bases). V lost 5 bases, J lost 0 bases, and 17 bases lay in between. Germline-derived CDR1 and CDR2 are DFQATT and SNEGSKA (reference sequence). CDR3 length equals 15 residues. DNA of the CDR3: TGCAGTGCTCCCTCGCTAGAGCGGGCCTCCTACGAGCAGTACTTC. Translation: CSAPSLERASYEQYF.

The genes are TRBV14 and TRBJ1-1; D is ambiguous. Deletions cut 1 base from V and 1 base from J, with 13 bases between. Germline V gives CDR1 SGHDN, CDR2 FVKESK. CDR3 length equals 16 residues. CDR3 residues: CASSQGRQYRNTEAFF. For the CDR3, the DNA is TGTGCCAGCAGCCAAGGGAGGCAGTACAGGAACACTGAAGCTTTCTTT. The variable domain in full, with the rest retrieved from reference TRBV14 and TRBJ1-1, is EAGVTQFPSHSVIEKGQTVTLRCDPISGHDNLYWYRRVMGKEIKFLLHFVKESKQDESGMPNNRFLAERTGGTYSTLKVQPAELEDSGVYFCASSQGRQYRNTEAFFGQGTRLTVV.

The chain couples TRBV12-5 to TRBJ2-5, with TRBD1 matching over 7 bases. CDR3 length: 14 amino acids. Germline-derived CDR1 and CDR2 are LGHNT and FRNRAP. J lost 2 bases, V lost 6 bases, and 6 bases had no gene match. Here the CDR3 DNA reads TGTGCTAGTGGCCCAGGGACAGTACAAGAGACCCAGTACTTC. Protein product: CASGPGTVQETQYF. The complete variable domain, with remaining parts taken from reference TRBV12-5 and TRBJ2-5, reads DARVTQTPRHKVTEMGQEVTMRCQPILGHNTVFWYRQTMMQGLELLAYFRNRAPLDDSGMPKDRFSAEMPDATLATLKIQPSEPRDSAVYFCASGPGTVQETQYFGPGTRLLVL.

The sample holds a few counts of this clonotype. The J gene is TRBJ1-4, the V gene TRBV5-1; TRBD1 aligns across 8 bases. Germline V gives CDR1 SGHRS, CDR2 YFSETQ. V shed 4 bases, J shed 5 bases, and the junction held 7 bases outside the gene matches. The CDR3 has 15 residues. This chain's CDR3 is CASSANQGANEKLFF. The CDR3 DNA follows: TGCGCCAGCAGCGCGAATCAGGGGGCAAATGAAAAACTGTTTTTT.